This TCR beta chain was identified in a study of identical twins. Study results and caveats: With abundant cord blood beta clonotypes, insertions were fewer; memory repertoires showed no such pattern. Less excess twin sharing appeared in beta out-of-frame sequences. The study based its conclusions on cross-sectional statistical analysis and did not follow the same donors.

This clonotype was recorded a few times. Its antigen remains unidentified. One junction end does not reproduce the germline sequence, and a read error may be involved. One entry per CDR3 protein, called by TCRdb with MiXCR from the 5' RACE reads. Of a few hundred thousand distinct CDR3 sequences listed, roughly 15% are singletons. These sequences were also reported in another study, on yellow fever vaccine responses in identical twins.

The TCR was taken from a woman aged 18-35 years in good health. The sequencing input was CD4+ T cells sorted from blood.

The CDR3 reads CATSRVEKSSNEQFF. The CDR3 DNA reads as TGTGCCACCAGCAGAGTTGAGAAATCCTCCAATGAGCAGTTCTTC. V usage is TRBV15 and J usage is TRBJ2-1, with D uncertain. The germline gives CDR1 LNHNV, CDR2 YYDKDF (reference sequence). The CDR3 consists of 15 residues. The full variable domain, with the rest looked up from reference TRBV15 and TRBJ2-1, is DAMVIQNPRYQVTQFGKPVTLSCSQTLNHNVMYWYQQKSSQAPKLLFHYYDKDFNNEADTPDNFQSRRPNTSFCFLDIRSPGLGDTAMYLCATSRVEKSSNEQFFGPGTRLTVL.